The clone carrying this TCR beta chain was counted only a few times. The antigen is undetermined. This entry belongs to a study of a mutant IDH1 vaccine in newly diagnosed glioma. Study information: Vaccinations were initiated 4-6 weeks following radiotherapy alone, or were given together with temozolomide cycles. Treated individuals were approximately 62% male and roughly 40% female, averaging roughly 43 years of age.

Method: immunoSEQ multiplex PCR; TCRdb's copy keeps in-frame clones and lacks some. The data contain over 55,000 clones, around 80% of them seen just once; the ten biggest clones take up around 8%. J lost 9 bases, V lost 2 bases, and 3 bases had no gene match. The germline V gene has CDR1 ENHRY and CDR2 SYGVKD. The CDR3 loop spans 12 amino acids. Sample time point: week 23, last vaccination. Topical imiquimod was applied with each vaccine dose, which held 300 ug of mutant IDH1 20-mer peptide. The sequenced sample was PBMCs, obtained from a glioma patient whose treatment included an IDH1 peptide vaccine. The source of this sequence is a woman aged 40 to 50 with glioma. Some clones in this sample may be carry-over from other donors' samples. V and J are TRBV10-3 and TRBJ1-1; 7 bases agree with TRBD1. In DNA form, the CDR3 reads TGTGCCATCAGTGAGGGGACAGATAAAGCTTTCTTT. Amino acids: CAISEGTDKAFF.